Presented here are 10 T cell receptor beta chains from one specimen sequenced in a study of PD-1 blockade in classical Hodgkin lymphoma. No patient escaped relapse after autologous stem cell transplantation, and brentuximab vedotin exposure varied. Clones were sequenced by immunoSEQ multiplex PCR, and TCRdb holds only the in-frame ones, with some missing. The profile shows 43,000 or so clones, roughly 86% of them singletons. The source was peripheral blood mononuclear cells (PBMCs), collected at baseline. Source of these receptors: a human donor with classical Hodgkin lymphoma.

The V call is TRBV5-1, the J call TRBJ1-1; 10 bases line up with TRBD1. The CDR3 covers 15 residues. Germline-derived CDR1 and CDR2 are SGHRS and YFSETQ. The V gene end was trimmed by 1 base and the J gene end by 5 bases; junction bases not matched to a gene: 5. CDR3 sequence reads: CASSLFGTGDTEAFF. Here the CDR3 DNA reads TGCGCCAGCAGCTTGTTTGGGACAGGGGATACTGAAGCTTTCTTT.

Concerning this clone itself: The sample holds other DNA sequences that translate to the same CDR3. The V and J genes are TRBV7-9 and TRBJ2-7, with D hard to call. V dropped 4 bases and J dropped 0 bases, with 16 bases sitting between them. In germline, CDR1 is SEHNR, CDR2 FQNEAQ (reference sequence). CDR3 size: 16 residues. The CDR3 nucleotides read TGTGCCAGCAGCTCGACGGACGTTCCGAGCTCCTACGAGCAGTACTTC. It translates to CASSSTDVPSSYEQYF.

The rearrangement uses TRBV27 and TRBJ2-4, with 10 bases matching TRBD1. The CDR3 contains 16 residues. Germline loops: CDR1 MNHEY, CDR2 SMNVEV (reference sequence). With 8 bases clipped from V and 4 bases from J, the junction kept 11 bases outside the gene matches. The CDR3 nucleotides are TGTGCCAGCCAACCGACAGGGGGCGCCCGGAAAAACATTCAGTACTTC. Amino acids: CASQPTGGARKNIQYF.

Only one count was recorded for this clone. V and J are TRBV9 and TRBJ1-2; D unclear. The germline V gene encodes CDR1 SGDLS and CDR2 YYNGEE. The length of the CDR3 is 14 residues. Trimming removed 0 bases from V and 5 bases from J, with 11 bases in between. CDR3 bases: TGTGCCAGCAGCGTAGACGGACCGTATTATGGCTACACCTTC. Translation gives CASSVDGPYYGYTF.

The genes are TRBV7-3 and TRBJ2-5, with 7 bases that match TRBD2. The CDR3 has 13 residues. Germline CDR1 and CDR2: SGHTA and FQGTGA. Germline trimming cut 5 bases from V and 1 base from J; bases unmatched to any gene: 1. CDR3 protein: CASSRTSQETQYF. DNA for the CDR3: TGTGCCAGCAGCCGGACTAGCCAAGAGACCCAGTACTTC.

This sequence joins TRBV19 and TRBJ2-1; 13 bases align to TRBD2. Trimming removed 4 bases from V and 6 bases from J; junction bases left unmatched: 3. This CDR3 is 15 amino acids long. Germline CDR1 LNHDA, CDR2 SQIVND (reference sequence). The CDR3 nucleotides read TGTGCCAGTAGTAGGGGACTAGCGGGATCCAATGAGCAGTTCTTC. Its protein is CASSRGLAGSNEQFF.

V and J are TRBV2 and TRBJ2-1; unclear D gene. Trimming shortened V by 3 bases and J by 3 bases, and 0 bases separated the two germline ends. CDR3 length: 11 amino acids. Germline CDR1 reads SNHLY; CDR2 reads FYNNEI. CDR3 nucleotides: TGTGCCAGCAGTGACTACAATGAGCAGTTCTTC. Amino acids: CASSDYNEQFF.

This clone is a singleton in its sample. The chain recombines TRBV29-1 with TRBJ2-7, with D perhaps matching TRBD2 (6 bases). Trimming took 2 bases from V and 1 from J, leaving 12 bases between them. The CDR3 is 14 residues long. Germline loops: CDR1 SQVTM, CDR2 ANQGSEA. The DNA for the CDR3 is TGCAGCGTTGAAAGGTTGGCGGGGTCCTACGAGCAGTACTTC. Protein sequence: CSVERLAGSYEQYF.

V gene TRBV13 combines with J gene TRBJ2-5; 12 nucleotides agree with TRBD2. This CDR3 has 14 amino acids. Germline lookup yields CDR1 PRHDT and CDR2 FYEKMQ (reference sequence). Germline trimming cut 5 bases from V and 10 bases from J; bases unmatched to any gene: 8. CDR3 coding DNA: TGTGCCAGCAGCCTCCTAGCGGGGGGGCCTATCCAGTACTTC. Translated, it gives CASSLLAGGPIQYF.

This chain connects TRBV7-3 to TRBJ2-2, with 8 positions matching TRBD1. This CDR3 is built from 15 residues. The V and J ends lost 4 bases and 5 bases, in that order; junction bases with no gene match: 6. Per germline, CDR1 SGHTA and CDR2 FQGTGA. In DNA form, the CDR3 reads TGTGCCAGCAGCTCCCCCGGGACAGGAACCGGGGAGCTGTTTTTT. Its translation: CASSSPGTGTGELFF.